This record looks at one T cell receptor beta chain sequence and its context. The target antigen is unknown. CDR1 is SNHLY and CDR2 is FYNNEI in the germline V gene. V was clipped by 3 bases and J by 7 bases; unmatched bases: 11. The CDR3 runs 15 residues. Assay version v3.0 of immunoSEQ was used, and it was run at survey level. Data came from immunoSEQ multiplex PCR; TCRdb stores just in-frame clones and leaves some out. The data hold approximately 41,000 clones, with roughly 80% observed a single time. These data originate in a study of long-term antiretroviral therapy in people with HIV. Study at large: The immediate-ART recommendation dates to 2015, and the earliest samples predate it by about a decade. Study-level points and caveats: Post-ART, diversity grew, though it stayed under transplant donor control levels. Clones that had undergone expansion before ART prevailed in the repertoire throughout all time points.

The gene calls are TRBV2 and TRBJ1-2, with 7 bases matching TRBD1. The sequencing used unsorted PBMCs, collected 1.5 years after starting antiretroviral therapy. The receptor's source is a young man with HIV. The CDR3 here is CASSEERHRGVGYTF. CDR3 sequence (DNA): TGTGCCAGCAGTGAGGAACGCCACAGGGGAGTTGGCTACACCTTC.